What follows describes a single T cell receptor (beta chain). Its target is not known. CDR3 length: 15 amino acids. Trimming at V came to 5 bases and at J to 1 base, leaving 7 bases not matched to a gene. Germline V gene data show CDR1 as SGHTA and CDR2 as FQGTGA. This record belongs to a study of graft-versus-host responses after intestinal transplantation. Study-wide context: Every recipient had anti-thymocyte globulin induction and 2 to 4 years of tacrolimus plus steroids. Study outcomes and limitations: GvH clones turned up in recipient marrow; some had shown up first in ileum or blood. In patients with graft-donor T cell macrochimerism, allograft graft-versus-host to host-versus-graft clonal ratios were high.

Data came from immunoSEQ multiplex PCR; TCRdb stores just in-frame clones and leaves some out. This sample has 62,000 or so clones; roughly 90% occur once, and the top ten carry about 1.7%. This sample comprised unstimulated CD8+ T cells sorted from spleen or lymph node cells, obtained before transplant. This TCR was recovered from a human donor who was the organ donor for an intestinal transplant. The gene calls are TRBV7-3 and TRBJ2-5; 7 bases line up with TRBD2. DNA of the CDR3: TGTGCCAGCAGCCTCGGGGGAGGGGTCCAAGAGACCCAGTACTTC. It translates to CASSLGGGVQETQYF. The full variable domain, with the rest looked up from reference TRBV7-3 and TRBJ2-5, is GAGVSQTPSNKVTEKGKYVELRCDPISGHTALYWYRQSLGQGPEFLIYFQGTGAADDSGLPNDRFFAVRPEGSVSTLKIQRTERGDSAVYLCASSLGGGVQETQYFGPGTRLLVL.